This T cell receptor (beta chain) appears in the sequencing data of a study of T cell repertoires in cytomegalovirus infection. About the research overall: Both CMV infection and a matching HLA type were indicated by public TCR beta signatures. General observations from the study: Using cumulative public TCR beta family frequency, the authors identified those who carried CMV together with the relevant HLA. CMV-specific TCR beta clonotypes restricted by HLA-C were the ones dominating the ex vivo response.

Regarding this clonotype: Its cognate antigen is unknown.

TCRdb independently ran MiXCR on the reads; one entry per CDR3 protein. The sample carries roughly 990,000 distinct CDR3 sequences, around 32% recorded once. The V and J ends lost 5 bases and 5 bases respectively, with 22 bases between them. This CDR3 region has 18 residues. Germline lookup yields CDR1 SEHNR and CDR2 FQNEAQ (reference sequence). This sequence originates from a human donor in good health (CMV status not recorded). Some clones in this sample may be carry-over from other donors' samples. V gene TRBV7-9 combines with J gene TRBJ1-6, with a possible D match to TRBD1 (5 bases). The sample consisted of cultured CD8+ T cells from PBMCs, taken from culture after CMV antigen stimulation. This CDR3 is CASSPRTYSRGNNSPLHF. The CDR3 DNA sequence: TGTGCCAGCAGCCCTCGGACCTATTCGAGGGGAAATAATTCACCCCTCCACTTT.